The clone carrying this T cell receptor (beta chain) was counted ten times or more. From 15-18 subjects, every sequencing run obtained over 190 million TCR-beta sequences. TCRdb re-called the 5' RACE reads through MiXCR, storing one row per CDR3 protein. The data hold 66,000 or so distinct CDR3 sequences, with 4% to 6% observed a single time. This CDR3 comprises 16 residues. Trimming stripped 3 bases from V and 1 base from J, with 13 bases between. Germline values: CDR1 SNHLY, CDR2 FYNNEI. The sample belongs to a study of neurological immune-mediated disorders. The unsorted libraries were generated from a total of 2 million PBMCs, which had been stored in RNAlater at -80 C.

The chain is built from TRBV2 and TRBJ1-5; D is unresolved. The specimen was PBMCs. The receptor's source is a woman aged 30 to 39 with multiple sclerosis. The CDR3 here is CASSEAGRSSNQPQHF. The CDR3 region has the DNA TGTGCCAGCAGTGAGGCGGGGAGATCGAGCAATCAGCCCCAGCATTTT.